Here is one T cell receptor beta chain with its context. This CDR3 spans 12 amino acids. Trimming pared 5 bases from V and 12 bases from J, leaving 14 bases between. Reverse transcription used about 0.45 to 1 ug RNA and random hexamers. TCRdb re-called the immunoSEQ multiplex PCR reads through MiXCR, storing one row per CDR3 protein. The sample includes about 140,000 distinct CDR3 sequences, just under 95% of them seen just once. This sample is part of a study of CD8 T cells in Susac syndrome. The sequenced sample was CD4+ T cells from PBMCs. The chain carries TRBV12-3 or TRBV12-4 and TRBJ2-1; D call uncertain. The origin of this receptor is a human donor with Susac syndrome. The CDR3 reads CASSPPIGRQFF. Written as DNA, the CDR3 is TGTGCCAGCAGTCCCCCCATAGGGCGGCAGTTCTTC.